This TCR beta chain was found in a study of blood T cell repertoires in COVID-19. Individuals drawn from 20 to 30 US areas were roughly 18 to 89 years old. The CDR3 has 12 amino acids. Losses at the gene ends were 7 bases for V and 7 bases for J; bases not matched to a gene: 3. Method: immunoSEQ multiplex PCR; TCRdb's copy keeps in-frame clones and lacks some. Among roughly 150,000 clones listed, about 90% were seen once. This clone was found a few times. Input material: PBMCs or T cells enriched from blood (not recorded which). This chain connects TRBV12-3 or TRBV12-4 to TRBJ1-4; the match to TRBD1 covers 7 bases. This clonotype was obtained from a woman between 35 and 50 years old who had been exposed to COVID-19. In nucleotides, the CDR3 is TGTGCCAGCACCCGACAGGGTGAAAAACTGTTTTTT. Translation gives CASTRQGEKLFF.